The 26 T cell receptor beta chains below all came from one sample that was sequenced in a study of a mutant IDH1 vaccine in newly diagnosed glioma. These receptors lack a known antigen. The sample's time point: week 11, during vaccination. The vaccine gave 300 ug of a 20-mer mutant IDH1 peptide subcutaneously per dose. Method: immunoSEQ multiplex PCR; TCRdb's copy keeps in-frame clones and lacks some. The data contain around 62,000 clones, approximately 91% of them singletons. The sample was PBMCs, taken from a glioma patient whose treatment included an IDH1 peptide vaccine. The receptor source for this set is a man aged 40-49 years with glioma.

This chain links TRBV4-2 with TRBJ2-2; 8 bases line up with TRBD2. Germline CDR1 and CDR2: LGHNA and YNFKEQ. The CDR3 is made up of 16 amino acids. After removal of 3 bases from V and 1 base from J, the junction contained 4 bases not matched to a gene. CDR3: CASSHGTSLNTGELFF. The DNA of the CDR3 is TGTGCCAGCAGCCACGGGACTAGTTTGAACACCGGGGAGCTGTTTTTT.

The V gene is TRBV6-5, the J gene TRBJ1-4; a possible D gene is TRBD1 (6 bases). Germline CDR1 reads MNHEY; CDR2 reads SVGAGI. This CDR3 is built from 13 residues. The ends were cut back, 4 bases at V and 7 bases at J, with 10 bases in the middle. CDR3 bases: TGTGCCAGCAGTTCCGTACAGGGTGAAAAACTGTTTTTT. Residues: CASSSVQGEKLFF.

This clone was observed once. V and J are TRBV6-5 and TRBJ2-2; possible D gene TRBD1, 5 bases. Germline CDR1 and CDR2: MNHEY and SVGAGI. Trimming took off 5 bases at V and 0 bases at J, with 10 bases between the two ends. This CDR3 has 15 amino acids. The CDR3 spells CASSVTGSNTGELFF. In DNA form, the CDR3 reads TGTGCCAGCAGTGTCACAGGATCGAACACCGGGGAGCTGTTTTTT.

This chain connects TRBV28 to TRBJ2-7; D tentatively fits TRBD1 or TRBD2 (5 bases each). Trimming cost V 5 bases and J 3 bases, with 11 bases left between them. This CDR3 contains 13 residues. Germline CDR1 is MDHEN and CDR2 is SYDVKM. CDR3 sequence: CASSTGRHYEQYF. For the CDR3, the DNA is TGTGCCAGCAGTACGGGACGGCACTACGAGCAGTACTTC.

About this clone: Other DNA sequences in this sample translate to the same CDR3. The chain recombines TRBV7-2 with TRBJ2-1; D is unresolved. Per the germline V gene, CDR1 is SGHTA and CDR2 is FQGNSA. The CDR3 covers 15 residues. The V end was cut by 1 base, the J end by 2 bases, with 9 bases between. DNA for the CDR3: TGTGCCAGCAGCTTAGGGGGTGGGACCTACAATGAGCAGTTCTTC. Protein: CASSLGGGTYNEQFF.

The chain links TRBV5-5 to TRBJ2-2, with D hard to call. CDR1 is SGHKS and CDR2 is YYEKEE in the germline V gene (reference sequence). V lost 5 bases and J 5 bases, leaving 19 bases between the germline ends. CDR3 length: 16 residues. For the CDR3, the DNA is TGTGCCAGCAGTTTTCTCACTGGCAAAAGGACCGGGGAGCTGTTTTTT. Translated, it gives CASSFLTGKRTGELFF.

The chain carries TRBV6-1 and TRBJ1-2, with 7 bases lining up with TRBD1. The CDR3 runs 15 residues. Unmatched junction bases numbered 10, after V lost 1 base and J lost 8 bases. Germline V CDR1 and CDR2: MNHNS, SASEGT. The CDR3: CASSEGQGPLLGYTF. The CDR3 bases are TGTGCCAGCAGTGAAGGACAGGGCCCTCTCCTAGGCTACACCTTC.

This clone was recorded only once. The chain has TRBV6-1 and TRBJ2-3; D unresolved. From germline, CDR1 is MNHNS and CDR2 SASEGT. There are 14 residues in the CDR3. V was trimmed by 6 bases and J by 0 bases, leaving 10 bases between them. The CDR3 loop reads CASRRDTSTDTQYF. The CDR3 DNA follows: TGTGCCAGCAGAAGGGATACTAGCACAGATACGCAGTATTTT.

This clone was recorded only once. V gene TRBV28 combines with J gene TRBJ1-2; D is undetermined. The germline V gene encodes CDR1 MDHEN and CDR2 SYDVKM. The CDR3 runs 12 residues. Trimming removed 2 bases from V and 8 bases from J, with 9 bases in between. DNA of the CDR3: TGTGCCAGCAGTTTAAGGGATCAAGGCTACACCTTC. Translating it yields CASSLRDQGYTF.

The chain uses TRBV19 and TRBJ2-1; D uncertain. Germline V CDR1 and CDR2: LNHDA, SQIVND (reference sequence). Trimming left V 1 base short and J 0 bases short, with 10 bases between. This CDR3 contains 16 residues. The CDR3 protein is CASSIVGSSSYNEQFF. The CDR3 DNA reads TGTGCCAGTAGTATAGTTGGGTCAAGCTCCTACAATGAGCAGTTCTTC.

This sequence joins TRBV18 and TRBJ2-7, with 7 positions matching TRBD1. Losses at the gene ends were 3 bases for V and 6 bases for J; bases not matched to a gene: 8. The CDR3 runs 14 residues. Per the germline V gene, CDR1 is KGHSH and CDR2 is LQKENI. The CDR3 coding sequence is TGTGCCAGCTCACCTTGGACAGGAGGCGGCGAGCAGTACTTC. Protein: CASSPWTGGGEQYF.

This clone has just one count. J is TRBJ2-3 and V is TRBV7-6; D remains unclear. The CDR3 runs 12 residues. The V gene lost 4 bases and the J gene lost 1 base, with 3 bases spanning the gap. Germline lookup yields CDR1 SGHVS and CDR2 FNYEAQ. CDR3 DNA sequence: TGTGCCAGCAGCTCTCGCACAGATACGCAGTATTTT. This translates into CASSSRTDTQYF.

The V call is TRBV28, the J call TRBJ2-4; 7 nucleotides match TRBD2. V was pared by 3 bases and J by 1 base, with 6 bases of the junction left unmatched. This CDR3 is built from 16 residues. In germline, CDR1 is MDHEN, CDR2 SYDVKM. The CDR3 region is CASSLGRERAKNIQYF. The CDR3 DNA reads TGTGCCAGCAGTTTGGGGAGGGAAAGGGCCAAAAACATTCAGTACTTC.

The chain carries TRBV6-5 and TRBJ1-2; D gene uncertain. Germline values: CDR1 MNHEY, CDR2 SVGAGI. The CDR3 runs to 15 residues. The V end was cut by 7 bases, the J end by 0 bases, with 15 bases between. The CDR3 bases are TGTGCCAGCACCCGGGAGGGATATACTAACTATGGCTACACCTTC. Its translation: CASTREGYTNYGYTF.

The rearrangement links TRBV6-4 to TRBJ2-1; D not certain. The V and J ends lost 2 bases and 5 bases respectively, with 7 bases between them. The germline CDR1 and CDR2 sequences are MRHNA and SNTAGT. The CDR3 loop spans 13 amino acids. The CDR3 protein is CASSDKGHNEQFF. The CDR3 DNA follows: TGTGCCAGCAGTGACAAGGGCCACAATGAGCAGTTCTTC.

The rearrangement joins TRBV7-2 to TRBJ2-5, with 11 bases aligning to TRBD2. The better agreement between TRBJ2-7 and the DNA end casts doubt on the J call. This CDR3 has 18 residues. Per germline, CDR1 SGHTA and CDR2 FQGNSA. In nucleotides, the CDR3 is TGTGCCAGCAGCTTAGCGGTGGGTACTAGCGGGAGTTGGTACGAGCAGTACTTC. It encodes CASSLAVGTSGSWYEQYF.

V and J are TRBV19 and TRBJ2-2; 8 bases agree with TRBD1. Germline V gene lookup returns CDR1 LNHDA and CDR2 SQIVND (reference sequence). CDR3 size: 14 residues. V lost 5 bases and J lost 5; bases outside the gene matches: 4. The CDR3 region has the DNA TGTGCCAGTAGTGTGACAGGGGCGACCGGGGAGCTGTTTTTT. Protein: CASSVTGATGELFF.

V usage is TRBV29-1 and J usage is TRBJ2-4; either TRBD1 or TRBD2 may fit D (5 bases each). Germline V gives CDR1 SQVTM, CDR2 ANQGSEA. With 6 bases removed from V and 4 bases from J, the gap between germline ends came to 13 bases. The CDR3 loop spans 13 amino acids. CDR3 residues: CSVAPGTKNIQYF. The CDR3 nucleotides are TGCAGCGTAGCCCCCGGGACGAAAAACATTCAGTACTTC. The full variable domain, in which reference TRBV29-1 and TRBJ2-4 provide the parts outside the CDR3, is SAVISQKPSRDICQRGTSLTIQCQVDSQVTMMFWYRQQPGQSLTLIATANQGSEATYESGFVIDKFPISRPNLTFSTLTVSNMSPEDSSIYLCSVAPGTKNIQYFGAGTRLSVL.

The gene calls are TRBV29-1 and TRBJ1-2, with 7 bases that match TRBD1. The CDR3 runs 14 residues. Germline V lookup: CDR1 SQVTM, CDR2 ANQGSEA. J was trimmed by 2 bases and V by 6 bases; bases with no gene match: 9. CDR3 sequence reads: CSVKSDRENYGYTF. CDR3 coding DNA: TGCAGCGTCAAATCCGACAGGGAGAACTATGGCTACACCTTC.

This chain joins TRBV10-3 and TRBJ1-1; D call uncertain. V shed 1 base and J shed 0 bases, with 9 bases lying between them. This CDR3 region has 15 residues. Looked up from germline, CDR1 is ENHRY and CDR2 is SYGVKD. CDR3 DNA: TGTGCCATCAGTGAGTGGCAGAACATGAACACTGAAGCTTTCTTT. As protein: CAISEWQNMNTEAFF.

This chain joins TRBV18 and TRBJ1-2; D unclear. Looked up from germline, CDR1 is KGHSH and CDR2 is LQKENI. The CDR3 contains 14 residues. V lost 6 bases and J lost 3, with 14 bases in between. As DNA, the CDR3 is TGTGCCAGCTCTCCAGGTCTCGTGGACTATGGCTACACCTTC. Amino acid sequence: CASSPGLVDYGYTF.

This clone was counted once. The gene calls are TRBV30 and TRBJ1-3, with TRBD1 matching 8 bases. The junction had 7 bases not matched to a gene; V was cut back by 2 bases and J by 4 bases. The CDR3 is 15 amino acids. The germline V gene encodes CDR1 GTSNPN and CDR2 SVGIG (reference sequence). The CDR3 region has the DNA TGTGCCTGGAGTCCGGACCGGGACAGGGGAAACACCATATATTTT. Translation gives CAWSPDRDRGNTIYF.

The chain recombines TRBV6-4 with TRBJ2-2; tentatively, D is TRBD1 (7 bases). The CDR3 is 14 residues long. Trimming removed 4 bases at V and 6 bases at J, with 12 bases between. Germline CDR1 is MRHNA and CDR2 is SNTAGT. The CDR3 coding sequence is TGTGCCAGCAGTGCGACAGGGAGGTCCGGGGAGCTGTTTTTT. This sequence encodes CASSATGRSGELFF.

V and J are TRBV27 and TRBJ1-1; possibly TRBD1 for D (6 bases). This CDR3 has 17 residues. Per germline, CDR1 MNHEY and CDR2 SMNVEV (reference sequence). V lost 10 bases, J lost 1 base, and 25 bases lay in between. The CDR3 nucleotides are TGTGCCACCTCAGGGGTGGCTCTAGGGACCGAGAACACTGAAGCTTTCTTT. Translation gives CATSGVALGTENTEAFF.

This chain uses TRBV5-8 with TRBJ1-2, with D possibly being TRBD1 (6 bases). The germline CDR1 and CDR2 sequences are SGHTS and YDEGEE. The germline V and J ends were trimmed by 0 bases and 3 bases, with 12 bases remaining between them. The length of the CDR3 is 15 residues. This CDR3 reads CASSLAGGLDYGYTF. The DNA of the CDR3 is TGTGCCAGCAGCTTGGCCGGGGGCCTAGACTATGGCTACACCTTC. Complete variable domain (other parts from reference TRBV5-8 and TRBJ1-2): EAGVTQSPTHLIKTRGQQATLRCSPISGHTSVYWYQQALGLGLQFLLWYDEGEERNRGNFPPRFSGRQFPNYSSELNVNALELEDSALYLCASSLAGGLDYGYTFGSGTRLTVV.

The rearrangement joins TRBV21-1 to TRBJ2-5; TRBD1, as called in the table, went unchecked against the DNA. TRBV21-1 is a recognized pseudogene. The CDR3 is 15 residues long. In nucleotides, the CDR3 is TGTGCCAGCAGCCATTCGGAAGGGGGCAGACAGACCCAGTACTTC. Protein: CASSHSEGGRQTQYF.